Detailed here is one T cell receptor beta chain. This sample stems from a study of blood T cell repertoires in COVID-19. Study overall: The United States, Italy and Spain were the sources of the acute and convalescent COVID-19 samples. The cDNA or gDNA used as material had been derived from T cells, B-cell-depleted T cells, or PBMCs.

In the original workflow: It was from reference gene primer amplification that nucleated cell counts were estimated. Method: immunoSEQ multiplex PCR; TCRdb's copy keeps in-frame clones and lacks some. For V, J and clone size, that table is used; D and trimming come from the DNA. The table shows 50,000 to 55,000 clones, with roughly 89% occurring only once. This CDR3 is built from 16 residues. Germline CDR1 is SEHNR and CDR2 is FQNEAQ (reference sequence). J gave up 6 bases and V 5 bases, and 8 bases lay outside the gene matches. The rearrangement joins TRBV7-9 to TRBJ2-1; 12 nucleotides line up with TRBD2. The sequencing sample was made of peripheral blood. This TCR derives from a man aged 45 to 65 with acute or convalescent COVID-19. DNA for the CDR3: TGTGCCAGCAGCCGACGACTAGCGGGAGAGGCCAATGAGCAGTTCTTC. Its translation is CASSRRLAGEANEQFF.